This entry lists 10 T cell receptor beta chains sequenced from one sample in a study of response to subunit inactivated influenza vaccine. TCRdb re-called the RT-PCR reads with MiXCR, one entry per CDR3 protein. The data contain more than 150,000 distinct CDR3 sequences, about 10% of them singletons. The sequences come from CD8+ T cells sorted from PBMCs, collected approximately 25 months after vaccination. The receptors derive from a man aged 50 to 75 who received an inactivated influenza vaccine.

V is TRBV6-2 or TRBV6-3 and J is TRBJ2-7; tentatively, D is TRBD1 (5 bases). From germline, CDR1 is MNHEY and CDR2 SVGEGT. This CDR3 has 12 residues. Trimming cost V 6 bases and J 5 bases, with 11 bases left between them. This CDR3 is CASSLRQNEQYF. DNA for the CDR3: TGTGCCAGCAGCCTCAGACAGAACGAGCAGTACTTC.

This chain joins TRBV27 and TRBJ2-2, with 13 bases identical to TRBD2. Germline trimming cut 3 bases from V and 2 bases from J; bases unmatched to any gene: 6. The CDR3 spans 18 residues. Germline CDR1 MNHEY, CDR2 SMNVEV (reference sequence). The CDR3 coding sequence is TGTGCCAGCAGTTTGATTGGACTAGCGGGAGCTAACACCGGGGAGCTGTTTTTT. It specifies CASSLIGLAGANTGELFF.

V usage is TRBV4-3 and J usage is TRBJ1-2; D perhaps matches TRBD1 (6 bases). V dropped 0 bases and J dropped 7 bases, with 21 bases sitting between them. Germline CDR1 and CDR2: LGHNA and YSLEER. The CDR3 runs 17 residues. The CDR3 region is CASSQEGGTQPGSGYTF. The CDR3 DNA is TGCGCCAGCAGCCAAGAGGGGGGGACACAACCGGGGAGTGGCTACACCTTC.

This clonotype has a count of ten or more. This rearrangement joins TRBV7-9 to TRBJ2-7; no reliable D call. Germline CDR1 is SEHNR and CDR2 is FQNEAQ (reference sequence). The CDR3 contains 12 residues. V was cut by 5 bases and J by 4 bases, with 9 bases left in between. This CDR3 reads CASSPPAYEQYF. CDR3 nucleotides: TGTGCCAGCAGCCCGCCAGCGTACGAGCAGTACTTC.

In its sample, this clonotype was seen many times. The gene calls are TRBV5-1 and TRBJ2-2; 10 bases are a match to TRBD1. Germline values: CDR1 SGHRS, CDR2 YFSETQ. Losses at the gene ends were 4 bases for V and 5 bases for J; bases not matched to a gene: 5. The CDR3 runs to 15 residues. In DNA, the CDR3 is TGCGCCAGCAGCCCGTGGGACAGGGGAACCGGGGAGCTGTTTTTT. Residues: CASSPWDRGTGELFF.

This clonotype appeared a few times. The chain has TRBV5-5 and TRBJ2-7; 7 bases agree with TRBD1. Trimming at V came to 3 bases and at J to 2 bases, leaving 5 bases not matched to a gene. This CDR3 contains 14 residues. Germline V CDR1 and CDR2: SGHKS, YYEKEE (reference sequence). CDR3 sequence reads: CASSWTGPPYEQYF. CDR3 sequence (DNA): TGTGCCAGCAGCTGGACAGGACCTCCCTACGAGCAGTACTTC.

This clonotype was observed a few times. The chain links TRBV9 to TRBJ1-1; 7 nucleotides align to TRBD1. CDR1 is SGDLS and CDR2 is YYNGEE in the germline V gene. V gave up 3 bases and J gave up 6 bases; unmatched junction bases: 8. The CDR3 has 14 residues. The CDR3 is CASSAGGNNPEAFF. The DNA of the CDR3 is TGTGCCAGCAGCGCAGGGGGAAATAATCCTGAAGCTTTCTTT.

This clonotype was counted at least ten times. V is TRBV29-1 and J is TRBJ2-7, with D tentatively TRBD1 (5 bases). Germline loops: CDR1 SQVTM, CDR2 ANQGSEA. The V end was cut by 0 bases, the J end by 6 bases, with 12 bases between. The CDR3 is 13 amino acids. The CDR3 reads CSVEDQRGGEQYF. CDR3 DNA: TGCAGCGTTGAAGATCAAAGGGGCGGCGAGCAGTACTTC.

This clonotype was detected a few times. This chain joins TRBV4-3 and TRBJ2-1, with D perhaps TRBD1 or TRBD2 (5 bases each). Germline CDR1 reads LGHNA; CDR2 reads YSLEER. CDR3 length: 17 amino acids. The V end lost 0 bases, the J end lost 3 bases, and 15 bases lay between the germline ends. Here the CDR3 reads CASSQDGGTRGYNEQFF. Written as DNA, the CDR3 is TGCGCCAGCAGCCAAGATGGTGGGACCAGAGGCTACAATGAGCAGTTCTTC.

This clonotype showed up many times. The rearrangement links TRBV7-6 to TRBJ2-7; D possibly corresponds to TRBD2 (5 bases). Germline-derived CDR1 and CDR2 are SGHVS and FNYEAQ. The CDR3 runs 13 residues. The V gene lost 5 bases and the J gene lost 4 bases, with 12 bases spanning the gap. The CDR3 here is CASSPQTGYEQYF. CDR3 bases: TGTGCCAGCAGCCCACAGACGGGGTACGAGCAGTACTTC.